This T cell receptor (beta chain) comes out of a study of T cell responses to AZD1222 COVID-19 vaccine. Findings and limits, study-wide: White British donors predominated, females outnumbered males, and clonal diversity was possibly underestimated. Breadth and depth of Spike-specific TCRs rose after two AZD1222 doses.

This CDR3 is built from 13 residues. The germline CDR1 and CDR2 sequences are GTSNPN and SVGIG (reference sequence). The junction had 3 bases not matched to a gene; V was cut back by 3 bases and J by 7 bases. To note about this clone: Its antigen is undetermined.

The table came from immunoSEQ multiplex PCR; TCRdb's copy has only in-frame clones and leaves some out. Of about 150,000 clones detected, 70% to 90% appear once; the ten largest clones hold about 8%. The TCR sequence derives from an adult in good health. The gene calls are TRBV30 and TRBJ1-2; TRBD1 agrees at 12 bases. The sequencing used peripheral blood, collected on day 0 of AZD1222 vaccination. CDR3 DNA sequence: TGTGCCTGGAGGGGGACAGGGGGCGGTGGCTACACCTTC. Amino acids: CAWRGTGGGGYTF.